The rows below give T cell receptor beta chains drawn from one sample of a study of blood T cell repertoires in COVID-19. Using immunoSEQ multiplex PCR, the repertoire was profiled, and TCRdb retains in-frame clones only, with some absent. The sample lists about 44,000 clones, around nine tenths occurring once. The sequencing input was peripheral blood. The source is a woman in her thirties or forties with acute or convalescent COVID-19. The CDR3 runs from the conserved cysteine through the conserved F or W. The D gene is left open where the match is weak. Where a row states a size, it is once, few, many or the class of an expanded clone; other rows omit it.

CDR3,DNA,J,size,D,V
CASSSDGRGNQPQHF,TGTGCCAGCAGTTCGGACGGGAGGGGAAATCAGCCCCAGCATTTT,TRBJ1-5,once,-,TRBV28
CASSLVGGFSGNTIYF,TGTGCCAGCAGCTTGGTCGGGGGGTTCTCTGGAAACACCATATATTTT,TRBJ1-3,-,-,TRBV5-6
CASLGDEGRTEAFF,TGTGCCAGCCTCGGGGATGAAGGGCGCACTGAAGCTTTCTTT,TRBJ1-1,-,-,TRBV7-9
CASSVESSGNTIYF,TGTGCCAGCAGCGTCGAGAGCTCTGGAAACACCATATATTTT,TRBJ1-3,-,-,TRBV9
CASSISTGRNEKLFF,TGTGCCAGTAGTATATCGACAGGGAGGAATGAAAAACTGTTTTTT,TRBJ1-4,-,TRBD1,TRBV19
CASSLDGGGSTDTQYF,TGTGCCAGCAGCTTAGACGGCGGGGGGAGCACAGATACGCAGTATTTT,TRBJ2-3,-,TRBD2,TRBV7-9
CASSSRGRSSGNTIYF,TGTGCCAGCAGCTCGAGGGGGAGAAGCTCTGGAAACACCATATATTTT,TRBJ1-3,-,-,TRBV7-8
CASTMGAPGSNYGYTF,TGTGCCAGTACCATGGGGGCGCCAGGGTCAAACTATGGCTACACCTTC,TRBJ1-2,-,-,TRBV19
CATSPYRGGANVLTF,TGTGCCACATCCCCTTACCGAGGGGGGGCCAACGTCCTGACTTTC,TRBJ2-6,-,-,TRBV2
CASSRTSNTEAFF,TGTGCCAGCAGTCGGACTTCCAACACTGAAGCTTTCTTT,TRBJ1-1,-,-,TRBV6-1
CSPHALARDSPLHF,TGCAGCCCTCACGCCCTTGCGCGGGATTCACCCCTCCACTTT,TRBJ1-6,-,-,TRBV29-1
CASSIYSGRDTDTQYF,TGTGCCAGTAGTATTTATAGCGGGAGAGACACAGATACGCAGTATTTT,TRBJ2-3,-,TRBD2,TRBV19
CASSLLRGTQYF,TGTGCCAGCAGCTTACTTAGGGGGACGCAGTATTTT,TRBJ2-3,-,-,TRBV7-3
CSARVEEKLFF,TGCAGTGCTCGGGTGGAGGAAAAACTGTTTTTT,TRBJ1-4,-,-,TRBV20-1
CSVVLNYGYTF,TGCAGCGTTGTACTTAACTATGGCTACACCTTC,TRBJ1-2,few,-,TRBV29-1
CSVEETTSGGTYEQYF,TGCAGCGTTGAAGAAACGACTAGCGGGGGAACCTACGAGCAGTACTTC,TRBJ2-7,-,TRBD2,TRBV29-1
CASSKQGGTEAFF,TGTGCCAGCAGCAAACAGGGGGGCACTGAAGCTTTCTTT,TRBJ1-1,-,TRBD1,TRBV3-1/TRBV3-2
CASSFRQGSRGYTF,TGTGCCAGCAGTTTTCGACAGGGGAGTCGAGGCTACACCTTC,TRBJ1-2,-,TRBD1,TRBV6-5
CASSTGGPREQYF,TGCGCCAGCAGCACAGGGGGGCCACGCGAGCAGTACTTC,TRBJ2-7,-,TRBD1,TRBV5-1
CASSAWDRGSLTQETQYF,TGTGCCAGCAGCGCCTGGGACAGGGGGTCCCTTACACAAGAGACCCAGTACTTC,TRBJ2-5,-,TRBD1,TRBV7-8
CASSLGGGSEKLFF,TGTGCCAGCAGCTTAGGCGGGGGCAGCGAAAAACTGTTTTTT,TRBJ1-4,-,-,TRBV11-2
CASSLFRGNQPQHF,TGTGCCAGCAGTTTGTTTAGGGGAAATCAGCCCCAGCATTTT,TRBJ1-5,once,-,TRBV28
CASSVYRAEENIQYF,TGTGCCAGCAGTGTTTACAGGGCCGAGGAAAACATTCAGTACTTC,TRBJ2-4,-,-,TRBV25-1
CASSLDGGSNQPQHF,TGCGCCAGCAGCTTGGATGGGGGGAGCAATCAGCCCCAGCATTTT,TRBJ1-5,-,-,TRBV5-1
CASSFGGRGGYTF,TGTGCCAGCAGCTTTGGCGGGCGGGGTGGCTACACCTTC,TRBJ1-2,-,-,TRBV5-5
CASIGRDRGPSYGYTF,TGTGCCAGCATAGGGAGAGACAGGGGGCCCTCCTATGGCTACACCTTC,TRBJ1-2,-,TRBD1,TRBV27
CASRQEGQEAPLHF,TGTGCCAGTAGGCAAGAGGGACAGGAGGCACCCCTCCACTTT,TRBJ1-6,-,TRBD1,TRBV19
CASREYRQGADEQYF,TGCGCCAGCCGCGAATACCGACAGGGGGCCGACGAGCAGTACTTC,TRBJ2-7,-,TRBD1,TRBV10-2
CASSQSGGAVGEQFF,TGTGCCAGCAGCCAAAGCGGGGGGGCCGTGGGTGAGCAGTTCTTC,TRBJ2-1,-,TRBD2,TRBV9